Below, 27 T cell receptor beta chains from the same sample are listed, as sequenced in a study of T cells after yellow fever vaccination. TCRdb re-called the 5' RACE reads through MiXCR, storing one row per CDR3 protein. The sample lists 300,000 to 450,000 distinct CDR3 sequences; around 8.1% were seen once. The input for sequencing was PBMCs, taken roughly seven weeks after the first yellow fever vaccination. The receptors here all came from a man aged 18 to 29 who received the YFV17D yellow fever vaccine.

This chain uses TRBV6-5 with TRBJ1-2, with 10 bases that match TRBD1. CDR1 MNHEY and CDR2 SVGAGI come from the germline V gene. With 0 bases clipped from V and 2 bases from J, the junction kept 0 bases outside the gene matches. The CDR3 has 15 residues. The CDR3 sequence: CASSYSGQGNYGYTF. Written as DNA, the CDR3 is TGTGCCAGCAGTTACTCGGGACAGGGGAACTATGGCTACACCTTC.

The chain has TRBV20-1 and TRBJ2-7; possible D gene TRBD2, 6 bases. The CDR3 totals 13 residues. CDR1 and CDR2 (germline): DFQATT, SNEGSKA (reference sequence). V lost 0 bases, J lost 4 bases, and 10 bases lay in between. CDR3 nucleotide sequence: TGCAGTGCTAGAGATTTTCTAGCGTACGAGCAGTACTTC. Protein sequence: CSARDFLAYEQYF.

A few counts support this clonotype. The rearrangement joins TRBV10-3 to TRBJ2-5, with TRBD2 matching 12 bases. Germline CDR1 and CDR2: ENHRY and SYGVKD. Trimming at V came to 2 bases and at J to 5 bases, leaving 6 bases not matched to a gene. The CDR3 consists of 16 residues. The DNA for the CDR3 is TGTGCCATCAGTGAGACCGCTAGCGGGGGGGAGGAGACCCAGTACTTC. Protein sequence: CAISETASGGEETQYF.

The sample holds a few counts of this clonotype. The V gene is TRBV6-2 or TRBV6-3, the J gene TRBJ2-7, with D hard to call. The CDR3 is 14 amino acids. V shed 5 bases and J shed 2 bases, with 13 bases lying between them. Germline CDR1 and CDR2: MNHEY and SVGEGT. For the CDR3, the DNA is TGTGCCAGCAGTCCACCCTACGGTACCTACGAGCAGTACTTC. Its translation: CASSPPYGTYEQYF.

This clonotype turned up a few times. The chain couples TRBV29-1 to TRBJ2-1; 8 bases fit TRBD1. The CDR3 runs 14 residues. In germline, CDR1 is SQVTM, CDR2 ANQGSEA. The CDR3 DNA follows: TGCAGTGCGGGACAGGTTAACTTCTACAATGAGCAGTTCTTC. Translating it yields CSAGQVNFYNEQFF.

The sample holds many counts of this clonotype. The CDR3 coding sequence is TGTGCCAGCAGCCAGACGGATAATTCACCCCTCCACTTT. As protein: CASSQTDNSPLHF. The chain couples TRBV7-9 to TRBJ1-6, with D hard to call. There are 13 residues in the CDR3. V lost 5 bases and J 5 bases, leaving 7 bases between the germline ends. Germline CDR1 and CDR2: SEHNR and FQNEAQ (reference sequence). The complete variable domain, with remaining parts taken from reference TRBV7-9 and TRBJ1-6, reads DTGVSQNPRHKITKRGQNVTFRCDPISEHNRLYWYRQTLGQGPEFLTYFQNEAQLEKSRLLSDRFSAERPKGSFSTLEIQRTEQGDSAMYLCASSQTDNSPLHFGNGTRLTVT.

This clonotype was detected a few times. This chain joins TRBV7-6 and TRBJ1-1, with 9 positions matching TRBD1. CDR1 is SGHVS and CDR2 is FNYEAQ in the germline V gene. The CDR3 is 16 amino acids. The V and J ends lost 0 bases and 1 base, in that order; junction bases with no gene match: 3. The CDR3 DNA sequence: TGTGCCAGCAGCTTAGCGGGACAGGGAGGGAACACTGAAGCTTTCTTT. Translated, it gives CASSLAGQGGNTEAFF.

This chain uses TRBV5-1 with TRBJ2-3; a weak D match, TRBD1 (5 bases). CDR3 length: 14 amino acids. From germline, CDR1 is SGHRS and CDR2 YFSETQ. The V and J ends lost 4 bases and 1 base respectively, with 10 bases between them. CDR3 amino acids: CASSAQGGTDTQYF. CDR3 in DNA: TGCGCCAGCAGCGCCCAGGGTGGCACAGATACGCAGTATTTT. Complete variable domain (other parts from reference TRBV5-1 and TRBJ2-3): KAGVTQTPRYLIKTRGQQVTLSCSPISGHRSVSWYQQTPGQGLQFLFEYFSETQRNKGNFPGRFSGRQFSNSRSEMNVSTLELGDSALYLCASSAQGGTDTQYFGPGTRLTVL.

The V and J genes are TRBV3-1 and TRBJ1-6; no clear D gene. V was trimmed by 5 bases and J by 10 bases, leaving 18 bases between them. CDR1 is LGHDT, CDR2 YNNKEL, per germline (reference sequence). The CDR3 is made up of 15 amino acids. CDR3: CASSAVRVGRSPLHF. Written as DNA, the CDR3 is TGTGCCAGCAGCGCCGTTAGGGTTGGAAGGTCACCCCTCCACTTT.

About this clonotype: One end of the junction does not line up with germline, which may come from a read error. The DNA for the CDR3 is TGTGCCAGCATTGAAGATCCGAGGCAGAACGGTGGACTAAATGAAAAACTGTTTTTT. Protein product: CASIEDPRQNGGLNEKLFF. V gene TRBV6-1 combines with J gene TRBJ1-4, with unresolved D. CDR1 is MNHNS, CDR2 SASEGT, per germline. CDR3 size: 19 residues.

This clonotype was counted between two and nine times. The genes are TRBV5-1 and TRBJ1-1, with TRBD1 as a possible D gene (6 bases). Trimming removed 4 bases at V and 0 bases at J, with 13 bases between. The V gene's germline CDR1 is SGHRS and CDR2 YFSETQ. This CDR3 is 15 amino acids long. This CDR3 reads CASSQGRLVNTEAFF. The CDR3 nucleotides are TGCGCCAGCAGCCAGGGGAGGCTGGTGAACACTGAAGCTTTCTTT.

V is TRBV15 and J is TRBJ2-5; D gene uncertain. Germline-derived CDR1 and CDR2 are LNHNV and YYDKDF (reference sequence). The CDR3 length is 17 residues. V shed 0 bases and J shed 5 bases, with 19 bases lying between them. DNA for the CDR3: TGTGCCACCAGCAGAGATGCTGGAGACCCTCGAGGCGAGACCCAGTACTTC. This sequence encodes CATSRDAGDPRGETQYF. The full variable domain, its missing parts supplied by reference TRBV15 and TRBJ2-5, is DAMVIQNPRYQVTQFGKPVTLSCSQTLNHNVMYWYQQKSSQAPKLLFHYYDKDFNNEADTPDNFQSRRPNTSFCFLDIRSPGLGDTAMYLCATSRDAGDPRGETQYFGPGTRLLVL.

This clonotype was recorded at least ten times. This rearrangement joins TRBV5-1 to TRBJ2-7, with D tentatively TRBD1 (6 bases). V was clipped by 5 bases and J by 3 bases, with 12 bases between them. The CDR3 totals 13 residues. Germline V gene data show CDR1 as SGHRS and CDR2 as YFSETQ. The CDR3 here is CASRGTGRYEQYF. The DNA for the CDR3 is TGCGCCAGCAGGGGAACAGGGCGCTACGAGCAGTACTTC.

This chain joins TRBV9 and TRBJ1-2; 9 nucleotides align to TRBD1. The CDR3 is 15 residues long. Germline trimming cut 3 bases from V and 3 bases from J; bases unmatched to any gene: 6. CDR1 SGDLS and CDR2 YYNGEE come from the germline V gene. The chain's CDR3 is CASSATGGIYYGYTF. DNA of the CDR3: TGTGCCAGCAGCGCTACAGGGGGCATTTACTATGGCTACACCTTC.

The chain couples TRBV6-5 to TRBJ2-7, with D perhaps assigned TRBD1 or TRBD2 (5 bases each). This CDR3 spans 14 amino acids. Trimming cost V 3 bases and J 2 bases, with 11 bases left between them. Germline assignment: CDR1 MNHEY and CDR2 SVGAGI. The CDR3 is CASSYEGPPYEQYF. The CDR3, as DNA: TGTGCCAGCAGTTATGAGGGGCCCCCCTACGAGCAGTACTTC.

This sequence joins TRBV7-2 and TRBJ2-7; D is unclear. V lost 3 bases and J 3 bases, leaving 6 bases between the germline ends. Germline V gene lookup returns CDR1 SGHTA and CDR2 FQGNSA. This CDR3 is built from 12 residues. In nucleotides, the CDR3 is TGTGCCAGCAGCTTGTGGGACTACGAGCAGTACTTC. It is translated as CASSLWDYEQYF.

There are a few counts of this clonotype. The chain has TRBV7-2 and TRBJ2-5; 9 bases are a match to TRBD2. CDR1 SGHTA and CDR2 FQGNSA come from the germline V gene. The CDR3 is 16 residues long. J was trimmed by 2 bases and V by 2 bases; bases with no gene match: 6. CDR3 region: CASSLSLAGSQETQYF. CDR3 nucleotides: TGTGCCAGCAGCTTATCCCTAGCGGGGAGTCAAGAGACCCAGTACTTC.

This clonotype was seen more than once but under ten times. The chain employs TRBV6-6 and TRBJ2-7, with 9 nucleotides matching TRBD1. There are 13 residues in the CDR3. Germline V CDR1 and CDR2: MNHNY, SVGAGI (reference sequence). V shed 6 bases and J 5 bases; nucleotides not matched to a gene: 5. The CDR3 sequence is CASSGTGWDEQYV. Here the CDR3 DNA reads TGTGCCAGCAGCGGGACAGGGTGGGACGAGCAGTACGTC.

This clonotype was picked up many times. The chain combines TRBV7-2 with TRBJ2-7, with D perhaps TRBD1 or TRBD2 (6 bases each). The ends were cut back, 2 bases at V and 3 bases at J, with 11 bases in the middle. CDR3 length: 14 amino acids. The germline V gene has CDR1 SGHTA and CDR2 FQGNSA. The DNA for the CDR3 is TGTGCCAGCAGCTTATCTGGAGGGGGCTACGAGCAGTACTTC. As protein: CASSLSGGGYEQYF.

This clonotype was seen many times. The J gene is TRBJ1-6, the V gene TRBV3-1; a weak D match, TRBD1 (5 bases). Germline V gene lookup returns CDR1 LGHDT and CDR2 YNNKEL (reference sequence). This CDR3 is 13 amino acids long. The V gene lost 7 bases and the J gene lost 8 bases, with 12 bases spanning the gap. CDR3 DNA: TGTGCCAGCACCGGGACGGCCCATTCACCCCTCCACTTT. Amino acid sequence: CASTGTAHSPLHF.

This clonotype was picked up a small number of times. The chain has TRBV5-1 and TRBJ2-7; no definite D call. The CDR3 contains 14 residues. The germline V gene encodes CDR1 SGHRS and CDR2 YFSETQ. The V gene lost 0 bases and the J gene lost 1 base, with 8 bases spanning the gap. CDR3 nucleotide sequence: TGCGCCAGCAGCTTGGACATACAATCCTACGAGCAGTACGTC. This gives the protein CASSLDIQSYEQYV.

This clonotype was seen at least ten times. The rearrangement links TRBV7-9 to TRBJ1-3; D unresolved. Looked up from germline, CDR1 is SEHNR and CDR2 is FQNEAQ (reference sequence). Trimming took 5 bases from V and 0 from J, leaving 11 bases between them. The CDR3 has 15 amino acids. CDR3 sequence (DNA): TGTGCCAGCAGCCGTCACATCCCCTCTGGAAACACCATATATTTT. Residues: CASSRHIPSGNTIYF.

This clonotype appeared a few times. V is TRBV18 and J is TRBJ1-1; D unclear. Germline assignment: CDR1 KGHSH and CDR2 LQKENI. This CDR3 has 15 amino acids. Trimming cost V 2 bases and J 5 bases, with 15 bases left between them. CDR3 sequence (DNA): TGTGCCAGCTCACCAAACTCACAAGCGAGGACTGAAGCTTTCTTT. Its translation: CASSPNSQARTEAFF.

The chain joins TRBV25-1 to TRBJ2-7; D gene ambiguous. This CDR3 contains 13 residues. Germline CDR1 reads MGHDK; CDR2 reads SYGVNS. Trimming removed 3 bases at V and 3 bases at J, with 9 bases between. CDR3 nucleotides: TGTGCCAGCAGTGAGGGAACAATCTACGAGCAGTACTTC. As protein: CASSEGTIYEQYF.

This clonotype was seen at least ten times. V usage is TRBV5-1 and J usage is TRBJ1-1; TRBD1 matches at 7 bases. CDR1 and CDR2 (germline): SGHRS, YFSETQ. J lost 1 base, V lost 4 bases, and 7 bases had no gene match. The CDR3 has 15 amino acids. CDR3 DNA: TGCGCCAGCAGCGGAAGTACAGGGGCGAACACTGAAGCTTTCTTT. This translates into CASSGSTGANTEAFF.

The chain's CDR3 is CASSQEVAVEQFF. CDR3 DNA sequence: TGTGCCAGCAGCCAAGAAGTGGCGGTTGAGCAGTTCTTC. This chain joins TRBV3-1 and TRBJ2-1; D remains unclear. Germline V gene sequence: CDR1 LGHDT, CDR2 YNNKEL (reference sequence). CDR3 length equals 13 residues. Between the trimmed V and J ends, which lost 0 bases and 9 bases, there was a span of 9 bases.

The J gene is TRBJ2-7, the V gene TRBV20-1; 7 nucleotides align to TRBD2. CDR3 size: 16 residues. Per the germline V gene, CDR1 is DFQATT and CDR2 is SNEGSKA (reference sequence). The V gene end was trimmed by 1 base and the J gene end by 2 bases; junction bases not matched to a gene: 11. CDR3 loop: CSARGSWGGGTYEQYF. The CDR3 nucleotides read TGCAGTGCTAGAGGTTCCTGGGGCGGGGGAACCTACGAGCAGTACTTC.